These T cell receptor beta chains were read from a single sample in a study of early T cells in non-severe SARS-CoV-2 infection. TCRdb independently ran MiXCR on the 5' RACE reads; one entry per CDR3 protein. The table has 98,000 or so distinct CDR3 sequences, roughly 12% seen once. The sample consisted of whole blood, taken at baseline. These receptors were obtained from an adult who was a healthcare worker with PCR-confirmed SARS-CoV-2 infection or an uninfected control (not recorded which). Both conserved end residues are part of each CDR3. D genes are given only for firm matches. Expanded clones get a size class; other rows say once, few or many, or leave the size out.

TRBV9	TRBJ1-1	-	-	TGTGCCAGCAGCGTAGCACAGGGCTTGAACACTGAAGCTTTCTTT	CASSVAQGLNTEAFF
TRBV11-2	TRBJ2-2	-	-	TGTGCCAGCAGCCAATTAGGTCCGGGACGGACGAACACCGGGGAGCTGTTTTTT	CASSQLGPGRTNTGELFF
TRBV12-3/TRBV12-4	TRBJ1-6	-	many	TGTGCCAGCAGTCTACACGGGACGAATTCACCCCTCCACTTT	CASSLHGTNSPLHF
TRBV11-2	TRBJ1-1	-	many	TGTGCCAGCAGCACCCTGACAATAGTGAACACTGAAGCTTTCTTT	CASSTLTIVNTEAFF
TRBV12-3/TRBV12-4	TRBJ2-5	-	few	TGTGCCAGCAGCCGACACTTACAAGAGACCCAGTACTTC	CASSRHLQETQYF
TRBV7-9	TRBJ1-5	-	-	TGTGCCAGCAGCTTAGAGTCGAGTGGGGCGAGCAATCAGCCCCAGCATTTT	CASSLESSGASNQPQHF
TRBV5-6	TRBJ2-1	TRBD2	-	TGTGCCAGCAGCCTGCAAGGCGGGACTAGCGTCTACAATGAGCAGTTCTTC	CASSLQGGTSVYNEQFF
TRBV19	TRBJ2-7	-	-	TGTGCCAGTAGCCGAACTGTGACCTACGAGCAGTACTTC	CASSRTVTYEQYF
TRBV12-3/TRBV12-4	TRBJ1-6	TRBD1	many	TGTGCCAGCAGTTACCTGGACAGGCTAAATTCACCCCTCCACTTT	CASSYLDRLNSPLHF
TRBV28	TRBJ2-3	-	few	TGTGCCAGCAGTGAAGACAGGGAGGGCACAGATACGCAGTATTTT	CASSEDREGTDTQYF
TRBV14	TRBJ2-1	TRBD2	-	TGTGCCAGCAGCCAGCTAGCGGGGGGGCGTGATGAGCAGTTCTTC	CASSQLAGGRDEQFF
TRBV6-5	TRBJ2-3	-	few	TGTGCCAGCAGTTACTCGCGGGCTAACACAGATACGCAGTATTTT	CASSYSRANTDTQYF
TRBV7-2	TRBJ2-2	-	-	TGTGCCAGCAGCTACCCCAGACAGGACTGGACACCCGGGGAGCTGTTTTTT	CASSYPRQDWTPGELFF
TRBV20-1	TRBJ1-4	-	few	TGCAGTGCTCAGGGTGTATCGGAAAAACTGTTTTTT	CSAQGVSEKLFF
TRBV19	TRBJ1-5	TRBD1	-	TGTGCCAGTAGTAGCCAGGGGGCGGGCAATCAGCCCCAGCTTTTT	CASSSQGAGNQPQLF
TRBV20-1	TRBJ2-5	-	few	TGCAGTGCTTATCGACTAGGGACCCCCGAGACCCAGTACTTC	CSAYRLGTPETQYF
TRBV30	TRBJ1-2	-	-	TGTGCCTGGGCACCCTCAGGGGTGGGCTACACCTTC	CAWAPSGVGYTF
TRBV20-1	TRBJ2-5	-	many	TGCAGTGCTAGAGGCCCAGATGGAGAGACCCAGTACTTC	CSARGPDGETQYF
TRBV20-1	TRBJ1-1	TRBD1	few	TGCAGTGCTAGAGATCAGGGGGAGGTCACTGAAGCTTTCTTT	CSARDQGEVTEAFF
TRBV4-2	TRBJ2-1	TRBD2	few	TGTGCCAGCAGCCAAAGGGAAGAGCTAGCGGGGTACAATGAGCAGTTCTTC	CASSQREELAGYNEQFF
TRBV20-1	TRBJ1-2	-	few	TGCAGTGCTAGAGATCGCCGGTACTATGGCTACACCTTC	CSARDRRYYGYTF
TRBV2	TRBJ2-3	-	-	TGTGCCAGCAGGCTAGTCACAGATACGCAGTATTTT	CASRLVTDTQYF
TRBV5-1	TRBJ2-3	-	-	TGCGCCAGCACCCTGGGAGCCACAGATACGCAGTATTTT	CASTLGATDTQYF